The clone carrying this TCR beta chain was detected only once. Its matching antigen is unknown. CDR1 and CDR2 (germline): MGHRA, YSYEKL. V gave up 4 bases and J gave up 5 bases, with 11 bases separating them. The CDR3 length is 13 residues. The data were taken from a study of cytomegalovirus exposure and HLA in healthy donors. As for the study in general: The study placed around 85% of its 398 genotyped donors in the Caucasian-associated ancestry cluster.

It was with 60 Vbeta and 13 Jbeta primers that the PCR ran. Only in-frame clones appear in the TCRdb table, and some are missing; sequencing was by immunoSEQ multiplex PCR. The sample holds about 140,000 clones, roughly 78% seen once. Study-level findings and limits: TRBV6-2, TRBV6-3 and some other V segments were unresolvable in 87-base-pair reads. Among TCR sequences, most were rare, though some public TCRs appeared in many donors.

The sequenced sample was PBMCs. The receptor's source is a man aged 25 to 40 in good health. The V gene is TRBV4-1, the J gene TRBJ1-1; D gene uncertain. For the CDR3, the DNA is TGCGCCAGCAGCCGATCCTCGGAGACTGAAGCTTTCTTT. Its protein is CASSRSSETEAFF.